This TCR beta chain was found in a study of T cell responses to AZD1222 COVID-19 vaccine. Repertoires were generated with immunoSEQ multiplex PCR, while TCRdb's copy carries only in-frame clones and drops some. The sample records 95,000 to 150,000 clones, about 88% being singletons. CDR1 MNHEY and CDR2 SVGAGI come from the germline V gene. The CDR3 has 12 residues. V gave up 8 bases and J gave up 1 base, with 9 bases separating them. The rearrangement joins TRBV6-5 to TRBJ2-7, with D possibly TRBD2 on 6 matching bases. This clonotype was obtained from an adult in good health. Material: peripheral blood, obtained on day 0 of AZD1222 vaccination. DNA for the CDR3: TGTGCCAGCGCGGGGTGGTCCTACGAGCAGTACTTC. Protein sequence: CASAGWSYEQYF.